Each of the 24 T cell receptor beta chains below was sequenced from the same sample in a study of cytomegalovirus exposure and HLA in healthy donors. The study ran its PCR with 60 Vbeta and 13 Jbeta primers. Measured with immunoSEQ multiplex PCR; TCRdb has only the in-frame clones, and not every one. The sample holds about 110,000 clones, roughly four fifths seen once. Material: PBMCs. The receptors derive from a man over 45 in good health and CMV-seronegative.

The rearrangement links TRBV2 to TRBJ2-5, with a tentative D call TRBD1 (6 bases). This CDR3 has 14 residues. Germline V CDR1 and CDR2: SNHLY, FYNNEI. Trimming left V 7 bases short and J 1 base short, with 13 bases between. The CDR3 region is CASKTGTSQETQYF. Here the CDR3 DNA reads TGTGCCAGCAAAACAGGGACCTCCCAAGAGACCCAGTACTTC.

V usage is TRBV7-9 and J usage is TRBJ2-1; 13 bases agree with TRBD2. This CDR3 is 16 amino acids long. V shed 5 bases and J 4 bases; nucleotides not matched to a gene: 5. Germline values: CDR1 SEHNR, CDR2 FQNEAQ (reference sequence). The CDR3 spells CASSHRLAGGYNEQFF. The CDR3 coding sequence is TGTGCCAGCAGCCACCGACTAGCGGGGGGATACAATGAGCAGTTCTTC.

The V and J genes are TRBV7-2 and TRBJ2-1; D is ambiguous. Looked up from germline, CDR1 is SGHTA and CDR2 is FQGNSA. V was pared by 3 bases and J by 6 bases, with 12 bases between. CDR3 length equals 14 residues. Written as DNA, the CDR3 is TGTGCCAGCAGCTTGGGTCTAGTTGGCAATGAGCAGTTCTTC. It yields the protein CASSLGLVGNEQFF.

The chain couples TRBV30 to TRBJ1-4; tentatively, D is TRBD1 (5 bases). V lost 2 bases to trimming and J lost 0 bases, with 10 bases between them. CDR3 size: 15 residues. The germline CDR1 and CDR2 sequences are GTSNPN and SVGIG (reference sequence). CDR3 amino acids: CAWSRGQTTNEKLFF. The CDR3 DNA reads as TGTGCCTGGAGTAGGGGCCAGACAACTAATGAAAAACTGTTTTTT.

The V and J genes are TRBV7-9 and TRBJ2-3, with D hard to call. Looked up from germline, CDR1 is SEHNR and CDR2 is FQNEAQ (reference sequence). The CDR3 consists of 16 residues. With 5 bases removed from V and 0 bases from J, the gap between germline ends came to 15 bases. The CDR3 protein is CASSPSPFPSTDTQYF. CDR3 bases: TGTGCCAGCAGCCCTTCCCCGTTCCCTAGCACAGATACGCAGTATTTT.

V and J are TRBV7-2 and TRBJ2-7; D is perhaps TRBD1 (6 bases). Trimming removed 4 bases from V and 1 base from J, with 8 bases in between. This CDR3 is 13 amino acids long. Germline-derived CDR1 and CDR2 are SGHTA and FQGNSA. The CDR3 is CASSSDSSYEQYF. In DNA, the CDR3 is TGTGCCAGCAGCTCGGACAGTTCCTACGAGCAGTACTTC.

This sequence joins TRBV4-1 and TRBJ1-1, with 8 bases lining up with TRBD1. The CDR3 is made up of 17 amino acids. Trimming at V came to 0 bases and at J to 5 bases, leaving 11 bases not matched to a gene. The germline gives CDR1 MGHRA, CDR2 YSYEKL. The CDR3: CASSQDAQGARWTEAFF. The CDR3 DNA reads as TGCGCCAGCAGCCAAGATGCCCAGGGGGCAAGATGGACTGAAGCTTTCTTT.

This chain uses TRBV6-6 with TRBJ2-1; the match to TRBD1 covers 9 bases. There are 13 residues in the CDR3. The germline gives CDR1 MNHNY, CDR2 SVGAGI (reference sequence). The V gene end was trimmed by 8 bases and the J gene end by 3 bases; junction bases not matched to a gene: 2. CDR3: CASGQGNYNEQFF. CDR3 sequence (DNA): TGTGCCAGCGGACAGGGGAACTACAATGAGCAGTTCTTC.

The chain uses TRBV7-8 and TRBJ1-3; D might be TRBD1 (5 bases). The CDR3 contains 18 residues. Trimming removed 5 bases at V and 3 bases at J, with 23 bases between. CDR1 SGHVS and CDR2 FQNEAQ come from the germline V gene. CDR3 coding DNA: TGTGCCAGCAGCCCCGAAGAACCGACAGTTAGACTTGGAAACACCATATATTTT. Amino acids: CASSPEEPTVRLGNTIYF.

The chain uses TRBV27 and TRBJ1-1; D is ambiguous. CDR3 size: 14 residues. Germline-derived CDR1 and CDR2 are MNHEY and SMNVEV (reference sequence). Trimming took off 3 bases at V and 5 bases at J, with 13 bases between the two ends. The CDR3 DNA reads TGTGCCAGCAGTTTTACGTATCGCGGGACTGAAGCTTTCTTT. Translating gives CASSFTYRGTEAFF.

This chain links TRBV30 with TRBJ1-3; 9 bases match TRBD1. The CDR3 contains 14 residues. The junction had 1 base not matched to a gene; V was cut back by 2 bases and J by 2 bases. Germline V lookup: CDR1 GTSNPN, CDR2 SVGIG (reference sequence). DNA of the CDR3: TGTGCCTGGAGTAGGGACAGGGCTGGAAACACCATATATTTT. This gives the protein CAWSRDRAGNTIYF.

The V call is TRBV6-6, the J call TRBJ1-5; tentative D call: TRBD1 (6 bases). CDR1 is MNHNY, CDR2 SVGAGI, per germline (reference sequence). With 6 bases removed from V and 3 bases from J, the gap between germline ends came to 9 bases. The CDR3 has 13 amino acids. This CDR3 is CASRTGDNQPQHF. CDR3 DNA sequence: TGTGCCAGCAGGACAGGCGACAATCAGCCCCAGCATTTT.

This clone was seen just once. The J gene is TRBJ2-3, the V gene TRBV5-1, with D possibly TRBD2 on 6 matching bases. CDR1 and CDR2 from the germline V gene are SGHRS and YFSETQ. The CDR3 totals 14 residues. The V and J ends lost 1 base and 3 bases respectively, with 9 bases between them. The CDR3: CASSLLRDTDTQYF. Written as DNA, the CDR3 is TGCGCCAGCAGCTTGTTGCGGGATACAGATACGCAGTATTTT.

This clone occurred once. The genes are TRBV7-3 and TRBJ2-2, with a weak D call TRBD1 (6 bases). The germline V gene encodes CDR1 SGHTA and CDR2 FQGTGA. There are 14 residues in the CDR3. Trimming left V 2 bases short and J 7 bases short, with 11 bases between. The CDR3 DNA is TGTGCCAGCAGCTTAGGGCTACAGGGCGGGGAGCTGTTTTTT. It codes for CASSLGLQGGELFF. Full variable domain (missing parts from reference TRBV7-3 and TRBJ2-2): GAGVSQTPSNKVTEKGKYVELRCDPISGHTALYWYRQSLGQGPEFLIYFQGTGAADDSGLPNDRFFAVRPEGSVSTLKIQRTERGDSAVYLCASSLGLQGGELFFGEGSRLTVL.

The gene calls are TRBV5-1 and TRBJ1-4, with TRBD1 matching 7 bases. V was clipped by 4 bases and J by 4 bases; unmatched bases: 7. The germline gives CDR1 SGHRS, CDR2 YFSETQ. This CDR3 has 15 residues. The DNA for the CDR3 is TGCGCCAGCAGCCCTAGACAGGGCGGTAATGAAAAACTGTTTTTT. Residues: CASSPRQGGNEKLFF.

This chain joins TRBV30 and TRBJ1-5; D is undetermined. V lost 5 bases and J lost 0, with 5 bases in between. From germline, CDR1 is GTSNPN and CDR2 SVGIG (reference sequence). The CDR3 runs to 12 residues. In nucleotides, the CDR3 is TGTGCCTGGTCCGGTAGCAATCAGCCCCAGCATTTT. Its protein product is CAWSGSNQPQHF.

This chain uses TRBV15 with TRBJ1-4; 7 bases are a match to TRBD1. The CDR3 sequence is 14 residues long. Germline CDR1 is LNHNV and CDR2 is YYDKDF (reference sequence). With 4 bases clipped from V and 8 bases from J, the junction kept 7 bases outside the gene matches. CDR3: CATSTDRVDEKLFF. CDR3 DNA sequence: TGTGCCACCAGCACCGACAGGGTTGACGAAAAACTGTTTTTT.

This clone was recorded once. V is TRBV4-1 and J is TRBJ2-1; 7 nucleotides line up with TRBD2. The junction had 3 bases not matched to a gene; V was cut back by 0 bases and J by 1 base. The germline gives CDR1 MGHRA, CDR2 YSYEKL. CDR3 length equals 16 residues. CDR3 nucleotides: TGCGCCAGCAGCCAAGATTTGGGGGGGTCCTACAATGAGCAGTTCTTC. Translation gives CASSQDLGGSYNEQFF.

The chain couples TRBV9 to TRBJ2-1; the match to TRBD2 covers 10 bases. Germline CDR1 is SGDLS and CDR2 is YYNGEE. This CDR3 has 13 amino acids. V dropped 3 bases and J dropped 8; count of bases not matched to a gene: 2. CDR3 residues: CASSASGGHEQFF. Written as DNA, the CDR3 is TGTGCCAGCAGCGCTAGCGGGGGTCATGAGCAGTTCTTC.

This clone was recorded only once. At one end, the junction sequence differs from germline, possibly due to a read error. The chain couples TRBV2 to TRBJ2-1; D is perhaps TRBD2 (7 bases). The CDR3 sequence is 17 residues long. CDR1 and CDR2 (germline): SNHLY, FYNNEI. This CDR3 reads CVSSEAIGLGGNNEQFF. CDR3 bases: TGTGTCAGCAGTGAAGCCATAGGACTAGGGGGGAACAATGAGCAGTTCTTC.

V and J are TRBV29-1 and TRBJ2-3; 7 bases line up with TRBD2. Germline V gene lookup returns CDR1 SQVTM and CDR2 ANQGSEA. The V segment lost 5 bases and the J segment 2 bases; nucleotides outside the gene matches: 4. The length of the CDR3 is 13 residues. The CDR3: CSVLGGVTDTQYF. The CDR3 coding sequence is TGCAGCGTTTTGGGGGGGGTCACAGATACGCAGTATTTT.

The rearrangement uses TRBV5-8 and TRBJ2-7, with 8 bases aligning to TRBD1. The CDR3 is 15 residues long. V dropped 4 bases and J dropped 3; count of bases not matched to a gene: 9. CDR1 and CDR2 (germline): SGHTS, YDEGEE. In DNA, the CDR3 is TGTGCCAGCAGCGTGATGGGACAGGCTTTCTACGAGCAGTACTTC. It codes for CASSVMGQAFYEQYF.

The chain is built from TRBV4-1 and TRBJ2-3, with TRBD2 matching over 11 bases. CDR3 length: 17 amino acids. Germline CDR1 MGHRA, CDR2 YSYEKL. V lost 1 base to trimming and J lost 5 bases; unmatched junction nucleotides: 8. DNA for the CDR3: TGCGCCAGCAGCCAAGTTCTTACTAGCGGGGGCCTAGATACGCAGTATTTT. Its translation: CASSQVLTSGGLDTQYF.

V is TRBV5-4 and J is TRBJ2-5; 9 nucleotides align to TRBD1. After removal of 4 bases from V and 5 bases from J, the junction contained 9 bases not matched to a gene. Looked up from germline, CDR1 is SGHNT and CDR2 is YYREEE (reference sequence). The CDR3 has 15 residues. CDR3 in amino acids: CASSPDRGVLETQYF. DNA of the CDR3: TGTGCCAGCAGCCCTGACAGGGGGGTCTTGGAGACCCAGTACTTC.